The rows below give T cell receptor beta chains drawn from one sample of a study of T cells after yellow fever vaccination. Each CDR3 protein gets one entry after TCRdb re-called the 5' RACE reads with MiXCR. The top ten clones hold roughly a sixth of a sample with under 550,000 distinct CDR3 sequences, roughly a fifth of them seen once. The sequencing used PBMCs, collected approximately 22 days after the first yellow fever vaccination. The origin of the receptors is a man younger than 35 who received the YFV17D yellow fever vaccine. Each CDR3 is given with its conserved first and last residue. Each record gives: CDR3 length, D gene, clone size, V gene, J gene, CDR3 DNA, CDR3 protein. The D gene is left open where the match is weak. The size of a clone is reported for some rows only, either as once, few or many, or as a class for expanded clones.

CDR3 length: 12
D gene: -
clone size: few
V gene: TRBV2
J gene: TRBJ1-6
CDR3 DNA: TGTGCCAGCAAGGACGAAGGTTCACCCCTCCACTTT
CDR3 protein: CASKDEGSPLHF

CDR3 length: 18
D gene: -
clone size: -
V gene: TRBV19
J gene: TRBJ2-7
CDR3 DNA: TGTGCCAGTAGTATGGGGGGGCCGGACAGACTCGATTCCTACGAGCAGTACTTC
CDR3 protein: CASSMGGPDRLDSYEQYF

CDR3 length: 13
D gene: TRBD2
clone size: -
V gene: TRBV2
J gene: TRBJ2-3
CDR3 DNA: TGTGCCAGCACAGCGGGGAGCACAGATACGCAGTATTTT
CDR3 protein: CASTAGSTDTQYF

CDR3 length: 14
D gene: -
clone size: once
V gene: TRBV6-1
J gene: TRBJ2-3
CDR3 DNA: TGTGCCAGCACCCAAACAGTTACCACAGATACGCAGTATTTT
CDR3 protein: CASTQTVTTDTQYF

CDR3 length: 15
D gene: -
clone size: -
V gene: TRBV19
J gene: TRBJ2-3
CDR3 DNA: TGTGCCAGTAAGGGGACCTCGCCCGCGGGGCGTACGCAGTATTTT
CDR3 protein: CASKGTSPAGRTQYF

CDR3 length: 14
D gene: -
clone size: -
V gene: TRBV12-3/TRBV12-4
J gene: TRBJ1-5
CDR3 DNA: TGTGCCAGCAGTTGGGACGGGGGCAATCAGCCCCAGCATTTT
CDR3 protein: CASSWDGGNQPQHF

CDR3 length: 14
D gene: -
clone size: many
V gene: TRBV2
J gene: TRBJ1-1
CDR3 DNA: TGTGCCAGCGAGGTGGCGGGGGGACACACTGAAGCTTTCTTT
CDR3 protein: CASEVAGGHTEAFF

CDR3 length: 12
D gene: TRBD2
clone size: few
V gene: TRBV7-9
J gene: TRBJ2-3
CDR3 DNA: TGTTCCACCGGGGGGAACACAGATACGCAGTATTTT
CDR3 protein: CSTGGNTDTQYF

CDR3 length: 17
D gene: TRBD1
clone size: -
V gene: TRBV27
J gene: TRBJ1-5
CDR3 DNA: TGTGCCAGCATGTTGGCCCCCGGGACAGGGTTCAATCAGCCCCAGCATTTT
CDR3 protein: CASMLAPGTGFNQPQHF

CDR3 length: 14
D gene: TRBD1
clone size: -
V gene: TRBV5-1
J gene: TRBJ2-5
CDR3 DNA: TGCGCCAGCAGGGGACAGTTGCTAGGGGAGACCCAGTACTTC
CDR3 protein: CASRGQLLGETQYF

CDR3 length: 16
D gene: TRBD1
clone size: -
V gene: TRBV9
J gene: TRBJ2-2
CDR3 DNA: TGTGCCAGCAGCCACGCTGGACAGGGGCACACCGGGGAGCTGTTTTTT
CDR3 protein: CASSHAGQGHTGELFF

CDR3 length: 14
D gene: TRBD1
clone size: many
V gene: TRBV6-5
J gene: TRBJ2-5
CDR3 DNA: TGTGCCAGCAGTTCTACAGGGGGTAGAGAGACCCAGTACTTC
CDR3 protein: CASSSTGGRETQYF

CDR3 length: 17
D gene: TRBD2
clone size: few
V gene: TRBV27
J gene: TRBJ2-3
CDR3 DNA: TGTGCCAGCAGTTTGAGGACTAGCGGGGGATTTGCAGATACGCAGTATTTT
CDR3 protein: CASSLRTSGGFADTQYF

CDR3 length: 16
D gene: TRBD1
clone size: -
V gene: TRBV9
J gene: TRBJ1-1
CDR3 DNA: TGTGCCAGCAGCGTAGGATTGGGTCGGGACAGTTTTGAAGCTTTCTTT
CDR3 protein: CASSVGLGRDSFEAFF

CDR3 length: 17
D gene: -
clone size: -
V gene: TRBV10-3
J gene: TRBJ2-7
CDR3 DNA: TGTGCCATCAGTGATCTCCTTAAGGGGCGAAGTGGTTACGAGCAGTACTTC
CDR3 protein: CAISDLLKGRSGYEQYF

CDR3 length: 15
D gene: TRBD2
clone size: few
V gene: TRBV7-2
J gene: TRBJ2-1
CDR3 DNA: TGTGCCAGCAGCGAGCGGGGGAGTGTCAGGAATGAGCAGTTCTTC
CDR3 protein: CASSERGSVRNEQFF

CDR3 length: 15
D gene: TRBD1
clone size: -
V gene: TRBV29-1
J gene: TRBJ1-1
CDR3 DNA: TGCAGCGTTGGGGGGACAGGGGGCGGAAACACTGAAGCTTTCTTT
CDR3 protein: CSVGGTGGGNTEAFF

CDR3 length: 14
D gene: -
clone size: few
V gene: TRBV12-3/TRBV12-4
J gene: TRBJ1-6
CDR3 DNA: TGTGCCAGCAGTTTTGGCATCGAGGGATCACCCCTCCACTTT
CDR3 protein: CASSFGIEGSPLHF

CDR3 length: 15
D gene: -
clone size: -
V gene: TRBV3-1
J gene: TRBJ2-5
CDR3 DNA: TGTGCCAGCAGCCGCTTAGGGCGGGGAAAAGAGACCCAGTACTTC
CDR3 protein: CASSRLGRGKETQYF

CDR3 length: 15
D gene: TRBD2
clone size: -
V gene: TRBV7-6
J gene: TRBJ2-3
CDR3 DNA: TGTGCCAGCAGCCTTCTAGCGGGGATCACAGATACGCAGTATTTT
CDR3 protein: CASSLLAGITDTQYF

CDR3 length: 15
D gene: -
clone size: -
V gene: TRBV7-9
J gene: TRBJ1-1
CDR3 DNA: TGTGCCAGCAGCTCCCACCAGGGACAAGGGACTGAAGCTTTCTTT
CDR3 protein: CASSSHQGQGTEAFF

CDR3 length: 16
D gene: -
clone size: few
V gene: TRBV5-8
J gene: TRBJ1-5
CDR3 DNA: TGTGCCAGCAGCGGGGGCCTTACCCATAGCAATCAGCCCCAGCATTTT
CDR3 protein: CASSGGLTHSNQPQHF

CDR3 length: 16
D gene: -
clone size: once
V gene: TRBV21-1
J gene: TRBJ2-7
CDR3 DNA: TGTGCCAGCAGCCGCATCACCGGGACAGATACCTACGAGCAGTACTTC
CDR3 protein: CASSRITGTDTYEQYF

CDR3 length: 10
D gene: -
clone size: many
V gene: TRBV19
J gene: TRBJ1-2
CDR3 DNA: TGTGCCAGTAAAGGGCCCGACTACACCTTC
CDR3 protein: CASKGPDYTF

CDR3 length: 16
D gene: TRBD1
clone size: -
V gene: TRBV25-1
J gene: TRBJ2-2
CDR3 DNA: TGTGCCAGCAGTGAATGGAGGCAGGGGGACACCGGGGAGCTGTTTTTT
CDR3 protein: CASSEWRQGDTGELFF

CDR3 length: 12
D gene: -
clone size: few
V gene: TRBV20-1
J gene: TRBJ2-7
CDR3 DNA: TGCAGTGCTAACGGAAATACCTACGAGCAGTACTTC
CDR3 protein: CSANGNTYEQYF

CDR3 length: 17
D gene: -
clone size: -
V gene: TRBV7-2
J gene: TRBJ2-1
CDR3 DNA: TGTGCCAGCAGCTTAGTCAGGGGGGGCGCCGGTATGGATGAGCAGTTCTTC
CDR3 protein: CASSLVRGGAGMDEQFF

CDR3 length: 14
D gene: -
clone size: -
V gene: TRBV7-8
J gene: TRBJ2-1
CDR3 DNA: TGTGCCAGCAGCTTTGTCGTTTCTTCCAATGAGCAGTTCTTC
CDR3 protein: CASSFVVSSNEQFF

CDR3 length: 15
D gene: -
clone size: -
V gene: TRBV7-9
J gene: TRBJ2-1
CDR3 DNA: TGTGCCAGCAGCCCTACCCGGAGGGCCTACAATGAGCAGTTCTTC
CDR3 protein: CASSPTRRAYNEQFF

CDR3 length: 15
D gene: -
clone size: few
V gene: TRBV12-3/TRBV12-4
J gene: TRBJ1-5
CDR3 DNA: TGTGCCAGCAGTACAGGGCCCGGGGGCAATCAGCCCCAGCATTTT
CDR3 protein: CASSTGPGGNQPQHF

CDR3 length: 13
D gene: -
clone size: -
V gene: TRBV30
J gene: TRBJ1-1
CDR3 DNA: TGTGCCTGGAGCACGGCAGGGAACACTGAAGCTTTCTTT
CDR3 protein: CAWSTAGNTEAFF

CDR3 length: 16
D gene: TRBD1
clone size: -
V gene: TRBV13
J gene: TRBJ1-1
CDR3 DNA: TGTGCCAGCAGCCCGATCCCGGGACAGGGGAGAACTGAAGCTTTCTTT
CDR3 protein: CASSPIPGQGRTEAFF

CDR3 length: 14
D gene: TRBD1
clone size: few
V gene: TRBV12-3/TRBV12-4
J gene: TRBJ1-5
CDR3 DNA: TGTGCCAGCAATCGACAGGGGCCCAATCAGCCCCAGCATTTT
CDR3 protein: CASNRQGPNQPQHF

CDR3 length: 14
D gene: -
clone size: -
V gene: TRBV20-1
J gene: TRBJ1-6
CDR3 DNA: TGCAGTGCTAGGGCGCCAAGACCTTATTCACCCCTCCACTTT
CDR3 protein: CSARAPRPYSPLHF

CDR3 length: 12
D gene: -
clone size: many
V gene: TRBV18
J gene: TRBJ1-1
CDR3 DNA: TGTGCCAGGCCGCCACCGAACACTGAAGCTTTCTTT
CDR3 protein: CARPPPNTEAFF

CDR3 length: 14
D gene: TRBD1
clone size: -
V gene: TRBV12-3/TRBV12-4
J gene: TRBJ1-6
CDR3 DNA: TGTGCCAGCAGTATATCAGACAGGGATTCACCCCTCCACTTT
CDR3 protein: CASSISDRDSPLHF

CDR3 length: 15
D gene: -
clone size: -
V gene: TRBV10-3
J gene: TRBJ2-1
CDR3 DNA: TGTGCCATCAGTGAGAGGGGGGTCTCCTACAATGAGCAGTTCTTC
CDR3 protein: CAISERGVSYNEQFF

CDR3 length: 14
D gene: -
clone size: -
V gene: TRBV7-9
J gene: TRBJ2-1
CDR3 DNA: TGTGCCAGCAGCTTGCAGGTGTCCGGGGGTGAGCAGTTCTTC
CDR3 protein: CASSLQVSGGEQFF

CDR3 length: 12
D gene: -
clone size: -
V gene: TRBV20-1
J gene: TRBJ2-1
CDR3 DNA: TGCAGTGCTATGGGGGGACGGGGTGAGCAGTTCTTC
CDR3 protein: CSAMGGRGEQFF

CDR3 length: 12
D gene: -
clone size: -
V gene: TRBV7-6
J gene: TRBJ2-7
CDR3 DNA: TGTGCCAGCAGCTTAACCAGGGAAGGGCAGTACTTC
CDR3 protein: CASSLTREGQYF

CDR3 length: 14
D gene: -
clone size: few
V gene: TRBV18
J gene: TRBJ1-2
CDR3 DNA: TGTGCCAGCTCACTCTCTTCGGCAGACTATGGCTACACCTTC
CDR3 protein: CASSLSSADYGYTF

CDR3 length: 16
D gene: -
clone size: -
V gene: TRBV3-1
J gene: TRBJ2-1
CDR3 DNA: TGTGCCAGCAGCCGAGGTAGCGGCGGGGGCTCGGGTGAGCAGTTCTTC
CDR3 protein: CASSRGSGGGSGEQFF

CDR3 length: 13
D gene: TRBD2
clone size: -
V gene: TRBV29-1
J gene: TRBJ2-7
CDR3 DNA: TGCAGCGTTGTGACTAGCGGGACCTACGAGCAGTACTTC
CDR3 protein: CSVVTSGTYEQYF

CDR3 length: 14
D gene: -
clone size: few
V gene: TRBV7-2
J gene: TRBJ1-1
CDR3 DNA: TGTGCCAGCAGCCCGGGACGGCAGAACACTGAAGCTTTCTTT
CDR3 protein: CASSPGRQNTEAFF

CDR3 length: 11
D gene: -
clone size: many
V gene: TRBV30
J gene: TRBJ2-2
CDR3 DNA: TGTGCCTGGAGTGAAAACGGGGAGCTGTTTTTT
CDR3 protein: CAWSENGELFF

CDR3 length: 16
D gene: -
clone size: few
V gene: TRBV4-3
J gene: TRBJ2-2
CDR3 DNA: TGCGCCAGCAGCCAAGCGTCCGGGGCGTGGGCCGGGGAGCTGTTTTTT
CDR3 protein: CASSQASGAWAGELFF

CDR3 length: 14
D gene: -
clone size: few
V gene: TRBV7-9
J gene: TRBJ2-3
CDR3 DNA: TGTGCCAGCAGCTCCCGGGGTAGCCCAGATACGCAGTATTTT
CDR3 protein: CASSSRGSPDTQYF

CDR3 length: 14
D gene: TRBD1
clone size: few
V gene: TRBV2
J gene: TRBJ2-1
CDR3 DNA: TGTGCCAGCAGGTTCGACAGGGGCAGGGATGAGCAGTTCTTC
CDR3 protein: CASRFDRGRDEQFF

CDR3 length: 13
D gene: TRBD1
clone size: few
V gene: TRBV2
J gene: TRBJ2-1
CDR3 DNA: TGTGCCAGCCAGACAGGGCCGTTCGATGAGCAGTTCTTC
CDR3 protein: CASQTGPFDEQFF

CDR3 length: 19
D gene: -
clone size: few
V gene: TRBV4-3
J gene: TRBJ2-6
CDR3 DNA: TGCGCCAGCAGCCAAGACAGGGCCCTTCCTAACTCTGGGGCCAACGTCCTGACTTTC
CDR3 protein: CASSQDRALPNSGANVLTF

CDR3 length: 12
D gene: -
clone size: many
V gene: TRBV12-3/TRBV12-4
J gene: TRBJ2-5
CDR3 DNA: TGTGCCAGCAGAGGAAGGTCGGAGACCCAGTACTTC
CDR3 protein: CASRGRSETQYF

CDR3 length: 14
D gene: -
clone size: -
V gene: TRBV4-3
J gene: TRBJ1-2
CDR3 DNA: TGCGCCAGCAGCTCCGCTGCCGGGAGGTATGGCTACACCTTC
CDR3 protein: CASSSAAGRYGYTF

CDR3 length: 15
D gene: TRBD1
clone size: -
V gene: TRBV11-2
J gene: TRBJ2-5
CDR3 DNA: TGTGCCAGCAGTTCCGAAGGACAGGCCCTCGCGACCCAGTACTTC
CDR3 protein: CASSSEGQALATQYF

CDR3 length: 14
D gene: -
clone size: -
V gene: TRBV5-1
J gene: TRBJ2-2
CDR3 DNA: TGCGCCAGCAGCTCCGTCACCCGTCCCGGGGAGCTGTTTTTT
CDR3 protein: CASSSVTRPGELFF